The 27 T cell receptor beta chains in this list originate from one sample, sequenced in a study of blood T cell repertoires in COVID-19. Some clones are missing from TCRdb's copy, which holds only in-frame ones; the method was immunoSEQ multiplex PCR. This sample has about 230,000 clones, with roughly nine tenths found just once. The sample taken for sequencing was peripheral blood. The receptor source for this set is a woman between 18 and 29 years old who had recovered from COVID-19.

V is TRBV25-1 and J is TRBJ2-3; 8 bases fit TRBD1. CDR1 and CDR2 (germline): MGHDK, SYGVNS. Trimming removed 3 bases from V and 0 bases from J; junction bases left unmatched: 11. There are 18 residues in the CDR3. CDR3 protein: CASSDWNRDRPSTDTQYF. The CDR3, as DNA: TGTGCCAGCAGTGATTGGAATCGGGACAGGCCTAGCACAGATACGCAGTATTTT.

V usage is TRBV9 and J usage is TRBJ2-3; 8 bases line up with TRBD1. Trimming took 0 bases from V and 0 from J; bases not matched to a gene: 3. CDR1 and CDR2 (germline): SGDLS, YYNGEE. The CDR3 has 16 amino acids. Here the CDR3 DNA reads TGTGCCAGCAGCGTAGCAGGGGGCTCTAGCACAGATACGCAGTATTTT. Protein: CASSVAGGSSTDTQYF. Full variable domain (missing parts from reference TRBV9 and TRBJ2-3): DSGVTQTPKHLITATGQRVTLRCSPRSGDLSVYWYQQSLDQGLQFLIQYYNGEERAKGNILERFSAQQFPDLHSELNLSSLELGDSALYFCASSVAGGSSTDTQYFGPGTRLTVL.

This chain connects TRBV12-3 or TRBV12-4 to TRBJ1-4; 8 bases map to TRBD1. Trimming cost V 6 bases and J 5 bases; bases outside gene matches: 2. The CDR3 contains 13 residues. The CDR3 loop reads CASRRQGNEKLFF. The CDR3 DNA is TGTGCCAGCAGAAGACAGGGGAATGAAAAACTGTTTTTT.

The V and J genes are TRBV4-1 and TRBJ2-3, with 8 bases that match TRBD2. The trim removed 4 bases at V and 5 bases at J, leaving 11 bases unmatched. This CDR3 has 16 amino acids. The germline gives CDR1 MGHRA, CDR2 YSYEKL. The DNA for the CDR3 is TGCGCCAGCAGCCCCCTAGCGGGTTCGGCGGAAGATACGCAGTATTTT. It specifies CASSPLAGSAEDTQYF.

The V and J genes are TRBV19 and TRBJ1-2, with 9 bases fitting TRBD1. CDR3 length equals 14 residues. CDR1 is LNHDA, CDR2 SQIVND, per germline (reference sequence). J was trimmed by 4 bases and V by 3 bases; bases with no gene match: 3. The CDR3 DNA is TGTGCCAGTAGTATCCCGGGACAGGGCTATGGCTACACCTTC. Its translation is CASSIPGQGYGYTF.

This clone was found once. The gene calls are TRBV7-6 and TRBJ1-4; possible D gene TRBD1, 5 bases. Germline V gene sequence: CDR1 SGHVS, CDR2 FNYEAQ. V lost 1 base and J 6 bases, leaving 12 bases between the germline ends. The length of the CDR3 is 15 residues. DNA of the CDR3: TGTGCCAGCAGCTTAGAGGCGGGGACGTATGAAAAACTGTTTTTT. As protein: CASSLEAGTYEKLFF.

Only one count was recorded for this clone. The gene calls are TRBV24-1 and TRBJ2-1; maybe TRBD1 (6 bases). The CDR3 loop spans 15 amino acids. With 4 bases removed from V and 2 bases from J, the gap between germline ends came to 11 bases. In germline, CDR1 is KGHDR, CDR2 SFDVKD. DNA for the CDR3: TGTGCCACCAGTGACCTCACAGGGCCCTACAATGAGCAGTTCTTC. It yields the protein CATSDLTGPYNEQFF.

The chain has TRBV10-3 and TRBJ1-1, with 7 bases that match TRBD1. Germline V gives CDR1 ENHRY, CDR2 SYGVKD. V shed 3 bases and J 13 bases; nucleotides not matched to a gene: 14. The CDR3 loop spans 14 amino acids. The CDR3 region is CAISDPERGPVGFF. Here the CDR3 DNA reads TGTGCCATCAGTGACCCCGAGAGGGGGCCCGTGGGTTTCTTT.

This CDR3 reads CASSPMGQLEETQYF. CDR3 in DNA: TGTGCCAGCTCACCAATGGGACAGCTTGAAGAGACCCAGTACTTC. The rearrangement links TRBV18 to TRBJ2-5; 7 positions match TRBD1. Losses at the gene ends were 2 bases for V and 3 bases for J; bases not matched to a gene: 6. Per germline, CDR1 KGHSH and CDR2 LQKENI. The CDR3 extends over 15 amino acids.

This CDR3 reads CASSSPYTGELFF. In DNA, the CDR3 is TGTGCCAGCAGCTCTCCCTACACCGGGGAGCTGTTTTTT. The chain carries TRBV9 and TRBJ2-2; D not resolved. V dropped 4 bases and J dropped 3 bases, with 7 bases sitting between them. The CDR3 runs 13 residues. Germline CDR1 and CDR2: SGDLS and YYNGEE. The whole variable domain, filled in from reference TRBV9 and TRBJ2-2, reads DSGVTQTPKHLITATGQRVTLRCSPRSGDLSVYWYQQSLDQGLQFLIQYYNGEERAKGNILERFSAQQFPDLHSELNLSSLELGDSALYFCASSSPYTGELFFGEGSRLTVL.

The V gene is TRBV11-3, the J gene TRBJ1-5; perhaps TRBD1 as D (6 bases). Germline V lookup: CDR1 SGHNT, CDR2 YENEEA. The ends were cut back, 5 bases at V and 5 bases at J, with 22 bases in the middle. This CDR3 is 17 amino acids long. The CDR3 loop is CASSIKFTGSVDQPQHF. The CDR3 coding sequence is TGTGCCAGCAGCATTAAATTCACAGGGAGTGTGGATCAGCCCCAGCATTTT.

The chain combines TRBV9 with TRBJ2-3, with D tentatively TRBD2 (6 bases). Looked up from germline, CDR1 is SGDLS and CDR2 is YYNGEE. This CDR3 has 14 amino acids. Between the trimmed V and J ends, which lost 7 bases and 3 bases, there was a span of 15 bases. CDR3 bases: TGTGCCAGCGGGGCCGGAGGAGGGACAGATACGCAGTATTTT. Translation gives CASGAGGGTDTQYF.

The chain is built from TRBV19 and TRBJ2-2, with TRBD1 identical over 11 bases. Trimming cost V 0 bases and J 2 bases; bases outside gene matches: 2. There are 17 residues in the CDR3. CDR1 and CDR2 (germline): LNHDA, SQIVND (reference sequence). For the CDR3, the DNA is TGTGCCAGTAGTATAGAGGGGACAGGGGGTAACACCGGGGAGCTGTTTTTT. As protein: CASSIEGTGGNTGELFF. Combining the CDR3 with reference TRBV19 and TRBJ2-2 gives the whole variable domain DGGITQSPKYLFRKEGQNVTLSCEQNLNHDAMYWYRQDPGQGLRLIYYSQIVNDFQKGDIAEGYSVSREKKESFPLTVTSAQKNPTAFYLCASSIEGTGGNTGELFFGEGSRLTVL.

The genes are TRBV27 and TRBJ2-1, with 11 bases matching TRBD1. Trimming at V came to 4 bases and at J to 4 bases, leaving 3 bases not matched to a gene. This CDR3 is built from 15 residues. Germline lookup yields CDR1 MNHEY and CDR2 SMNVEV (reference sequence). CDR3 protein: CASSWGQGGYNEQFF. The CDR3 bases are TGTGCCAGCAGTTGGGGACAGGGGGGGTACAATGAGCAGTTCTTC.

The chain couples TRBV27 to TRBJ1-4; no definite D call. The germline V and J ends were trimmed by 6 bases and 6 bases, with 11 bases remaining between them. Germline-derived CDR1 and CDR2 are MNHEY and SMNVEV (reference sequence). The CDR3 contains 13 residues. CDR3 DNA sequence: TGTGCCAGCAGCCTATCGTTCTATGAAAAACTGTTTTTT. This encodes CASSLSFYEKLFF.

The chain carries TRBV19 and TRBJ2-7; 9 bases match TRBD1. The germline V gene has CDR1 LNHDA and CDR2 SQIVND (reference sequence). V dropped 5 bases and J dropped 4; count of bases not matched to a gene: 6. The CDR3 totals 14 residues. As DNA, the CDR3 is TGTGCCAGTAGTTGGGACAGGGACTCGTACGAGCAGTACTTC. Translating gives CASSWDRDSYEQYF.

This clone was detected a few times. The V gene is TRBV7-2, the J gene TRBJ1-6; 8 bases match TRBD1. V was pared by 9 bases and J by 9 bases, with 10 bases of the junction left unmatched. This CDR3 region has 14 residues. The germline gives CDR1 SGHTA, CDR2 FQGNSA. The CDR3 here is CASRTTGEVSPLHF. In nucleotides, the CDR3 is TGTGCCAGTCGAACGACAGGGGAGGTTTCACCCCTCCACTTT.

The sample holds many counts of this clone. This sequence joins TRBV18 and TRBJ1-4; 7 nucleotides align to TRBD1. The CDR3 has 15 amino acids. V lost 5 bases, J lost 8 bases, and 11 bases stayed unmatched. CDR1 and CDR2 from the germline V gene are KGHSH and LQKENI. CDR3 region: CASSADRASGEKLFF. In nucleotides, the CDR3 is TGTGCCAGCTCAGCAGACAGGGCCAGTGGGGAAAAACTGTTTTTT.

The chain is built from TRBV19 and TRBJ2-3; 13 nucleotides match TRBD2. Germline assignment: CDR1 LNHDA and CDR2 SQIVND (reference sequence). The CDR3 is 18 amino acids. V shed 3 bases and J 5 bases; nucleotides not matched to a gene: 11. The CDR3 coding sequence is TGTGCCAGTAGTATCCAAGTTCGGACTAGCGGGAGCGTAGATACGCAGTATTTT. Its protein product is CASSIQVRTSGSVDTQYF. Supplemented by reference TRBV19 and TRBJ2-3, the full variable domain reads DGGITQSPKYLFRKEGQNVTLSCEQNLNHDAMYWYRQDPGQGLRLIYYSQIVNDFQKGDIAEGYSVSREKKESFPLTVTSAQKNPTAFYLCASSIQVRTSGSVDTQYFGPGTRLTVL.

This clone was observed a handful of times. The chain links TRBV5-4 to TRBJ1-1; 7 nucleotides line up with TRBD1. J lost 5 bases, V lost 4 bases, and 11 bases had no gene match. The CDR3 runs 15 residues. Germline V CDR1 and CDR2: SGHNT, YYREEE (reference sequence). Here the CDR3 DNA reads TGTGCCAGCAGCGTAGGAAGGGGGCGAGTAACTGAAGCTTTCTTT. Amino acids: CASSVGRGRVTEAFF.

This chain uses TRBV5-1 with TRBJ2-1, with TRBD2 identical over 13 bases. V gave up 6 bases and J gave up 8 bases; unmatched junction bases: 5. The germline V gene has CDR1 SGHRS and CDR2 YFSETQ. The CDR3 is 14 amino acids. The CDR3 reads CASIGLAGVDEQFF. The CDR3 DNA reads as TGCGCCAGCATAGGACTAGCGGGAGTCGATGAGCAGTTCTTC.

The chain has TRBV7-2 and TRBJ2-3; 9 bases agree with TRBD1. The V segment lost 6 bases and the J segment 7 bases; nucleotides outside the gene matches: 8. The germline V gene has CDR1 SGHTA and CDR2 FQGNSA. The CDR3 covers 14 residues. The chain's CDR3 is CASRNTGGTYTQYF. The CDR3 coding sequence is TGTGCCAGCAGAAATACAGGGGGCACTTATACGCAGTATTTT.

The chain recombines TRBV5-5 with TRBJ2-1, with 10 bases that match TRBD2. The V and J ends lost 1 base and 4 bases, in that order; junction bases with no gene match: 5. The length of the CDR3 is 16 residues. Germline V CDR1 and CDR2: SGHKS, YYEKEE (reference sequence). CDR3: CASSLSGTSAYNEQFF. CDR3 DNA: TGTGCCAGCAGCTTGTCTGGGACTAGCGCGTACAATGAGCAGTTCTTC.

The gene calls are TRBV6-5 and TRBJ2-1, with TRBD2 matching over 8 bases. The CDR3 runs to 15 residues. Germline V CDR1 and CDR2: MNHEY, SVGAGI. With 2 bases clipped from V and 6 bases from J, the junction kept 6 bases outside the gene matches. CDR3 region: CASSYVGTRSNEQFF. The CDR3 nucleotides read TGTGCCAGCAGTTACGTTGGGACTAGAAGCAATGAGCAGTTCTTC.

The chain links TRBV19 to TRBJ2-7; TRBD1 aligns across 7 bases. The V gene's germline CDR1 is LNHDA and CDR2 SQIVND (reference sequence). The V and J ends lost 5 bases and 2 bases, in that order; junction bases with no gene match: 9. The CDR3 consists of 15 residues. The CDR3 region is CASSVMGQKTYEQYF. CDR3 in DNA: TGTGCCAGTAGTGTCATGGGACAGAAAACCTACGAGCAGTACTTC.

The genes are TRBV2 and TRBJ2-5, with D perhaps TRBD1 (5 bases). The CDR3 covers 13 residues. Trimming took 2 bases from V and 4 from J, leaving 8 bases between them. CDR1 is SNHLY, CDR2 FYNNEI, per germline. CDR3: CASSEPGLETQYF. CDR3 nucleotides: TGTGCCAGCAGTGAACCAGGGTTAGAGACCCAGTACTTC.

This clone appeared a single time. CDR3 amino acids: CASSDSGYPLRDSEQFF. Written as DNA, the CDR3 is TGTGCCAGCAGTGACTCGGGATACCCCCTACGAGACAGTGAGCAGTTCTTC. J is TRBJ2-1 and V is TRBV6-4; D is possibly TRBD1 (5 bases). This CDR3 is built from 17 residues. Germline values: CDR1 MRHNA, CDR2 SNTAGT. V gave up 0 bases and J gave up 9 bases, with 21 bases separating them.